These T cell receptor beta chains were read from a single sample in a study of identical twins. A single record per CDR3 protein comes from TCRdb applying MiXCR to the 5' RACE reads. The repertoire holds around 1.7 million distinct CDR3 sequences, with 25% to 35% as singletons. The sample consisted of cord blood. The receptor source for this set is a newborn girl in good health. The CDR3 runs from the conserved cysteine through the conserved F or W. The order of the fields is J gene, V gene, clone size, D gene, CDR3 DNA, CDR3 protein. D genes are given only for firm matches. Expanded clones are given a class, and other clones once, few, many or no size at all.

>TRBJ2-5|TRBV28|.|.
TGTGCCAGCCGTTTAGAGGGGCAGACCCAGTACTTC
CASRLEGQTQYF
>TRBJ2-1|TRBV12-3/TRBV12-4|.|.
TGTGCCGGCAGTTTTCTAGCTGGCTACAATGAGCAGTTCTTC
CAGSFLAGYNEQFF
>TRBJ2-3|TRBV11-2|few|TRBD2
TGTGCCAGCAGCCTAGTAACTAGCGGGGCTAGCACAGATACGCAGTATTTT
CASSLVTSGASTDTQYF
>TRBJ2-7|TRBV11-2|.|.
TGTGCCAGCAGCGTCGTCCCGGCCTACGAGCAGTACTTC
CASSVVPAYEQYF
>TRBJ2-3|TRBV19|.|.
TGTGCCAGTAGTACCCTCCGGAGCACAGATACGCAGTATTTT
CASSTLRSTDTQYF
>TRBJ1-4|TRBV10-2|few|.
TGCGCCAGCAGCCCCCAGACAACTAATGAAAAACTGTTTTTT
CASSPQTTNEKLFF
>TRBJ2-7|TRBV7-2|.|TRBD2
TGTGCCAGCAGCTTATGGACTAGCGGGGCCTACGAGCAGTACTTC
CASSLWTSGAYEQYF
>TRBJ2-1|TRBV28|.|TRBD2
TGTGCCAGCAGCCTCGGCGCCGGACTAGTCGAGGATGAGCAGTTCTTC
CASSLGAGLVEDEQFF
>TRBJ2-1|TRBV20-1|.|TRBD2
TGCAGTGCAACCGGGACTAGCGGAGTCCCTTCCTACAATGAGCAGTTCTTC
CSATGTSGVPSYNEQFF
>TRBJ2-3|TRBV7-6|.|TRBD2
TGTGCCAGCACCATGTCTGGGCTAGCGGGAGATACGCAGTATTTT
CASTMSGLAGDTQYF
>TRBJ2-7|TRBV20-1|.|TRBD2
TGCAGTGCTACTGGAGGGACTAGAAAGACCTACGAGCAGTACTTC
CSATGGTRKTYEQYF
>TRBJ2-1|TRBV4-2|many|TRBD2
TGTGCCAGCAGCCAAGGTTCTAAACTAGCGTACAATGAGCAGTTCTTC
CASSQGSKLAYNEQFF
>TRBJ2-5|TRBV6-6|.|.
TGTGCCAGCAGTTACGGGGGTGCCCAAGTGACCCAGTACTTC
CASSYGGAQVTQYF
>TRBJ1-1|TRBV7-6|.|.
TGTGCCAGCAGCTTCTTTGCGGGCGTGAACACTGAAGCTTTCTTT
CASSFFAGVNTEAFF
>TRBJ1-2|TRBV10-3|.|TRBD1
TGTGCCATCAGTGAGTCGACAGGGGAGGACTATGGCTACACCTTC
CAISESTGEDYGYTF
>TRBJ1-1|TRBV20-1|few|.
TGCAGTGCTAGAGATCCGGGGGCGGGCACTGAAGCTTTCTTT
CSARDPGAGTEAFF
>TRBJ2-5|TRBV2|few|.
TGTGCCAGCTCGACCAATTTACAAGAGACCCAGTACTTC
CASSTNLQETQYF
>TRBJ1-5|TRBV3-1|.|.
TGTGCCAGCAGCCGGGGACCGAGTAATCAGCCCCAGCATTTT
CASSRGPSNQPQHF
>TRBJ1-4|TRBV27|.|TRBD1
TGTGCCAGCAGTCAATGGGACAGGTCTGAAAAACTGTTTTTT
CASSQWDRSEKLFF
>TRBJ2-5|TRBV27|.|TRBD2
TGTGCCAGCAGGCAACTAGCGGGGGTGGCAGAGACCCAGTACTTC
CASRQLAGVAETQYF
>TRBJ2-7|TRBV6-5|.|TRBD1
TGTGCCAGCAGTTACCACCGGGACAGGGCCTACGAGCAGTACTTC
CASSYHRDRAYEQYF
>TRBJ2-1|TRBV24-1|.|TRBD1
TGTGCCACCAGTGAGCCAGGGGGCAATGAGCAGTTCTTC
CATSEPGGNEQFF
>TRBJ2-7|TRBV29-1|many|.
TGCAGCGTTGACGGGCCTAACTACGAGCAGTACTTC
CSVDGPNYEQYF
>TRBJ1-2|TRBV25-1|.|.
TGTGCCAGCAGTGAATATCTACAGGGATCAGGGGGCTACACCTTC
CASSEYLQGSGGYTF
>TRBJ2-7|TRBV11-2|.|.
TGTGCCAGCAGCTTTCAGGGGATGGGCGAGCAGTACTTC
CASSFQGMGEQYF
>TRBJ1-1|TRBV12-3/TRBV12-4|.|TRBD1
TGTGCCAGCAGTTTAAGGGGGTTCAGGGGGGGGGCTGAAGCTTTCTTT
CASSLRGFRGGAEAFF
>TRBJ1-4|TRBV4-1|few|.
TGCGCCAGCAGCCGGAACAGGGTCCCGAACGAAAAACTGTTTTTT
CASSRNRVPNEKLFF
>TRBJ1-6|TRBV27|few|TRBD1
TGTGCCAGCAGTTTAAGGAGGACAGGGAATTCACCCCTCCACTTT
CASSLRRTGNSPLHF
>TRBJ2-7|TRBV6-1|few|TRBD1
TGTGCCAGCAGTGTAATAGTTTGGGACAGCCGCTCCTACGAGCAGTACTTC
CASSVIVWDSRSYEQYF
>TRBJ1-2|TRBV6-1|few|.
TGTGCCAGCAGTAACTATCAGGAGGGCTACACCTTC
CASSNYQEGYTF
>TRBJ1-1|TRBV5-1|many|TRBD1
TGTGCCAGCAGCTTAGCTGGACAGGGTAGGACTGAAGCTTTCTTT
CASSLAGQGRTEAFF
>TRBJ2-7|TRBV11-2|few|.
TGTGCCAGCAGCTTAGTGATCGGCAGCTCCTACGAGCAGTACTTC
CASSLVIGSSYEQYF
>TRBJ1-1|TRBV28|.|TRBD1
TGTGCCAGCAACAGGGGCCAAGAAGCTTTCTTT
CASNRGQEAFF
>TRBJ1-2|TRBV6-6|few|TRBD1
TGTGCCAGCAGCGCAGGACAGGGGAAGGATGGCTACACCTTC
CASSAGQGKDGYTF
>TRBJ2-3|TRBV10-3|few|.
TGTGCCATCCGGGTCTCTAGCACAGATACGCAGTATTTT
CAIRVSSTDTQYF
>TRBJ1-2|TRBV10-3|many|.
TGTGCCATCAGTGCTCAGGGCCCTAACTATGGCTACACCTTC
CAISAQGPNYGYTF
>TRBJ1-5|TRBV6-2/TRBV6-3|.|.
TGTGCCAGCAGCGACGGAGGCAGGGGTCGGAATCAGCCCCAGCATTTT
CASSDGGRGRNQPQHF
>TRBJ1-1|TRBV20-1|.|.
TGCAGTGCTAGAGAAGGTTACAGCACACACACTGAAGCTTTCTTT
CSAREGYSTHTEAFF
>TRBJ1-5|TRBV5-1|few|.
TGCGCCAGCAAAGGGAATAGCAATCAGCCCCAGCATTTT
CASKGNSNQPQHF